The entry below gives a single T cell receptor beta chain sequence along with its context. The RNA, about 0.5 to 1 ug, was put through reverse transcription using random hexamers. TCR beta CDR3 was amplified by immunoSEQ covering 54 Vbeta and 13 Jbeta. TCRdb ran MiXCR on the immunoSEQ multiplex PCR reads and lists one entry per CDR3 protein. This table holds approximately 190,000 distinct CDR3 sequences, roughly 94% found once. The data stem from a study of CD8 T cells in Susac syndrome. V dropped 6 bases and J dropped 5 bases, with 6 bases sitting between them. CDR1 and CDR2 (germline): SGHRS, YFSETQ. This CDR3 contains 11 residues.

V usage is TRBV5-1 and J usage is TRBJ2-1; D gene uncertain. Sequencing used CD8+ T cells from PBMCs. The receptor was derived from a human donor with Susac syndrome. The CDR3 loop is CASTQNNEQFF. For the CDR3, the DNA is TGCGCCAGCACCCAGAACAATGAGCAGTTCTTC.